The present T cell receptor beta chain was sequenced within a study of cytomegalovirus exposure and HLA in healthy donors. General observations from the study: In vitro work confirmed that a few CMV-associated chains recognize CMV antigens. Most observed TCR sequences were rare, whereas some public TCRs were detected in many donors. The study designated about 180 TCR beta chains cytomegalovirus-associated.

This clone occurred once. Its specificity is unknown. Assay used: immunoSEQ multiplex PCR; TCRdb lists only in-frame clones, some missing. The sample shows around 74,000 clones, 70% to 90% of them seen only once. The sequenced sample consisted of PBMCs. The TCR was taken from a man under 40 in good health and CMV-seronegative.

As DNA, the CDR3 is TGTGCCAGCAGCCCGACAGTTGTTTTGTCCGAGCAGTACTTC. Translating it yields CASSPTVVLSEQYF. V and J are TRBV7-9 and TRBJ2-7; D may be TRBD1 (5 bases). The CDR3 is made up of 14 amino acids. Trimming shortened V by 5 bases and J by 6 bases, and 17 bases separated the two germline ends. Germline V gene lookup returns CDR1 SEHNR and CDR2 FQNEAQ (reference sequence).